This TCR beta chain was recovered during a study of blood T cells in healthy people across ages. Notes on the study in general: The study regarded diversity estimates from one million T cells as underestimates.

Worth noting for this clonotype: Its matching antigen is unknown.

This CDR3 is built from 14 residues. Germline V lookup: CDR1 DFQATT, CDR2 SNEGSKA (reference sequence). The V end was cut by 1 base, the J end by 2 bases, with 9 bases between. Together with a sample-barcoded 5' primer, a J-beta primer mix was included in a second PCR lasting about 7 to 12 cycles. Each cDNA molecule received a tag from a template-switch adaptor that had 12 random nucleotides. At least 2.5 million CDR3-containing paired-end reads were obtained per sample. One entry per CDR3 protein, called by TCRdb with MiXCR from the 5' RACE reads. The sample includes 850,000 to 1,000,000 distinct CDR3 sequences, 48% of them seen just once.

The receptor's source is a man younger than 40 in good health. This chain links TRBV20-1 with TRBJ1-5; D gene uncertain. Sequencing input: blood. This CDR3 is CSARGQWGNQPQHF. The CDR3 DNA is TGCAGTGCTAGAGGGCAATGGGGCAATCAGCCCCAGCATTTT.